This T cell receptor beta chain derives from a study of OX40 agonist ivuxolimab in advanced cancers. Libraries were prepared by immunoSEQ multiplex PCR; TCRdb keeps only in-frame clonotypes and omits some of them. The sample has around 84,000 clones; about four fifths are singletons. Germline CDR1 MNHNY, CDR2 SVGAGI (reference sequence). V was cut by 6 bases and J by 5 bases, with 13 bases left in between. This CDR3 has 14 amino acids. Baseline, cycle 4 day 1, and cycle 7 day 1 were the blood sampling points. This clonotype was obtained from an adult with an advanced solid tumor such as melanoma, head and neck, liver or kidney cancer. This sequence joins TRBV6-6 and TRBJ1-4; TRBD1 is a possible D gene (5 bases). The material was CD4+ or CD8+ T cells sorted from blood, obtained in a trial of the OX40 agonist ivuxolimab. CDR3 region: CASSYRDQNEKLFF. For the CDR3, the DNA is TGTGCCAGCAGCTATAGGGACCAGAATGAAAAACTGTTTTTT.